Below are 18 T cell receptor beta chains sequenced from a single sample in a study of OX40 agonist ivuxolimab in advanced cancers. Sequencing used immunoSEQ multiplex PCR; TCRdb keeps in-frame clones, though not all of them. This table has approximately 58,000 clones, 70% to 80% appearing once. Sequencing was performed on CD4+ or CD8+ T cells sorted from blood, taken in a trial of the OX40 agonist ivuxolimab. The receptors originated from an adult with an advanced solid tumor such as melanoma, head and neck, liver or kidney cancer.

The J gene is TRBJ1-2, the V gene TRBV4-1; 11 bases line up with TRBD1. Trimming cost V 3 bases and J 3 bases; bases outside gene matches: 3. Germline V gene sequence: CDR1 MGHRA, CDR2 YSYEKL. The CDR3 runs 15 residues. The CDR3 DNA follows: TGCGCCAGCAGCCACCCGGGACAGGGGGACTATGGCTACACCTTC. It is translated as CASSHPGQGDYGYTF.

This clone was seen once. CDR3 region: CASSSGTPQETQYF. As DNA, the CDR3 is TGTGCCAGCAGTTCCGGGACCCCCCAAGAGACCCAGTACTTC. The rearrangement joins TRBV5-5 to TRBJ2-5, with D possibly being TRBD1 or TRBD2 (5 bases each). The V end lost 5 bases, the J end lost 1 base, and 12 bases lay between the germline ends. Germline CDR1 SGHKS, CDR2 YYEKEE (reference sequence). CDR3 length equals 14 residues.

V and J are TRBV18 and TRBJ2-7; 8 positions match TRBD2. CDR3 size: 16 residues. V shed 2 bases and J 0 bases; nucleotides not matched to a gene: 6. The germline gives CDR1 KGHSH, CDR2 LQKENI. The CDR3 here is CASSPIKGTSSYEQYF. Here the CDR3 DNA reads TGTGCCAGCTCACCAATCAAGGGGACTAGCTCCTACGAGCAGTACTTC. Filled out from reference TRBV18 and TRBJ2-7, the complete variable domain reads NAGVMQNPRHLVRRRGQEARLRCSPMKGHSHVYWYRQLPEEGLKFMVYLQKENIIDESGMPKERFSAEFPKEGPSILRIQQVVRGDSAAYFCASSPIKGTSSYEQYFGPGTRLTVT.

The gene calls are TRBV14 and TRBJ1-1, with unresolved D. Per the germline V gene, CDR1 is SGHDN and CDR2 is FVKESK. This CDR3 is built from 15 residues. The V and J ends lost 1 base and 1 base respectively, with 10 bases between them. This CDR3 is CASSQVAGSNTEAFF. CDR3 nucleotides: TGTGCCAGCAGCCAAGTGGCAGGATCGAACACTGAAGCTTTCTTT.

The CDR3 spells CASSEGIGEKLFF. CDR3 sequence (DNA): TGTGCCAGCAGTGAAGGAATTGGGGAAAAACTGTTTTTT. This chain uses TRBV6-1 with TRBJ1-4; no clear D gene. Germline V lookup: CDR1 MNHNS, CDR2 SASEGT. CDR3 length equals 13 residues. V shed 1 base and J shed 8 bases, with 8 bases lying between them.

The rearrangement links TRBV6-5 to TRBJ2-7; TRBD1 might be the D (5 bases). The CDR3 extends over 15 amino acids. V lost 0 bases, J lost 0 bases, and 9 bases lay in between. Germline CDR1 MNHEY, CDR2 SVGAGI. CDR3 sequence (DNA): TGTGCCAGCAGTTACTCAGGGGTAGCCTCCTACGAGCAGTACTTC. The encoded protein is CASSYSGVASYEQYF.

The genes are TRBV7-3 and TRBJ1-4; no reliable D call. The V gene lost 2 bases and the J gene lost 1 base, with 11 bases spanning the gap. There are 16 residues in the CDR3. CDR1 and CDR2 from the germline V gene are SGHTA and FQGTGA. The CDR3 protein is CASSLVISLTNEKLFF. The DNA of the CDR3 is TGTGCCAGCAGCTTAGTTATCTCTTTAACTAATGAAAAACTGTTTTTT. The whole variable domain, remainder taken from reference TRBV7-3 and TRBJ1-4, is GAGVSQTPSNKVTEKGKYVELRCDPISGHTALYWYRQSLGQGPEFLIYFQGTGAADDSGLPNDRFFAVRPEGSVSTLKIQRTERGDSAVYLCASSLVISLTNEKLFFGSGTQLSVL.

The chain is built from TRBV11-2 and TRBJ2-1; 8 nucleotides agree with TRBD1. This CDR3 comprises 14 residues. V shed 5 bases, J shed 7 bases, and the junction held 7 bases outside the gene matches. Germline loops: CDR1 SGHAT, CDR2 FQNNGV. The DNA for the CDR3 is TGTGCCAGCAGCCTTGGGACAGGTAGTAATGAGCAGTTCTTC. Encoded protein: CASSLGTGSNEQFF.

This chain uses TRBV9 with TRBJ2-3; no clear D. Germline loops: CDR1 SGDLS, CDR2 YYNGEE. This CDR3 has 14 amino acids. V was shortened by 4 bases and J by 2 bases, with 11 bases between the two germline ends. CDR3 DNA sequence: TGTGCCAGCAGCCAATCCATTAACACAGATACGCAGTATTTT. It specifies CASSQSINTDTQYF.

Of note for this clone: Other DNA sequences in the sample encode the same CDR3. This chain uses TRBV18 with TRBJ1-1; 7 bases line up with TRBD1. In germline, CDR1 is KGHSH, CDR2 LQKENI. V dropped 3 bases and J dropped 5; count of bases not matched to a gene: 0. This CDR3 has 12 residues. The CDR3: CASSPDRTEAFF. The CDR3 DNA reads TGTGCCAGCTCACCGGACAGGACTGAAGCTTTCTTT.

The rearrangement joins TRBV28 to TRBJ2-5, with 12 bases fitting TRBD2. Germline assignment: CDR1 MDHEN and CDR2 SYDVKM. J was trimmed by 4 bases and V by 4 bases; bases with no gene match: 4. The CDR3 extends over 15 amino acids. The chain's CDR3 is CASSSLAGGSETQYF. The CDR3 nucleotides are TGTGCCAGCAGTTCCCTAGCGGGAGGGTCAGAGACCCAGTACTTC.

The CDR3 is CASSEGTGTSPLHF. For the CDR3, the DNA is TGTGCCAGCAGCGAGGGGACAGGGACCTCACCCCTCCACTTT. J is TRBJ1-6 and V is TRBV6-1; TRBD1 agrees at 9 bases. This CDR3 comprises 14 residues. Germline CDR1 MNHNS, CDR2 SASEGT. After removal of 6 bases from V and 10 bases from J, the junction contained 7 bases not matched to a gene.

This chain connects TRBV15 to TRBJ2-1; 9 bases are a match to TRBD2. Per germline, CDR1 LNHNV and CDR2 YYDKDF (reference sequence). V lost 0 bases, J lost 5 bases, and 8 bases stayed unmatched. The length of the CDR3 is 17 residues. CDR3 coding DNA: TGTGCCACCAGCAGAGATTCGGGCGGGGGGGCCAACAATGAGCAGTTCTTC. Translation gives CATSRDSGGGANNEQFF.

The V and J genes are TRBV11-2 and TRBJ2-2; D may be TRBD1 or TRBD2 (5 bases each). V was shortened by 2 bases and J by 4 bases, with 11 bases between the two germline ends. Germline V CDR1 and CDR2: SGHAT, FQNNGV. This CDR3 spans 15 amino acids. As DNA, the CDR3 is TGTGCCAGCAGCTTAAATCCGGGGACCACCGGGGAGCTGTTTTTT. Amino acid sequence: CASSLNPGTTGELFF.

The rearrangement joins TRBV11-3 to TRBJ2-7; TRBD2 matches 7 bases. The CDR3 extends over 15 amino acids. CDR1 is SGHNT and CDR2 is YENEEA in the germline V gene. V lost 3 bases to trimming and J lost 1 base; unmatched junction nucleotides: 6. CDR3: CASSFSAGLSYEQYF. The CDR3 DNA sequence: TGTGCCAGCAGCTTTTCCGCGGGACTATCCTACGAGCAGTACTTC.

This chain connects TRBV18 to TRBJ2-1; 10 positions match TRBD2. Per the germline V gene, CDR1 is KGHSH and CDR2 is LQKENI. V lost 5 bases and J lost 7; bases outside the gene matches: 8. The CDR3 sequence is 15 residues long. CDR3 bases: TGTGCCAGCTCAGCCACAACTAGCGGGGCAAATGAGCAGTTCTTC. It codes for CASSATTSGANEQFF.

The CDR3 protein is CACPGPGGEKLFF. DNA of the CDR3: TGTGCCTGCCCTGGGCCCGGCGGGGAAAAACTGTTTTTT. This rearrangement joins TRBV30 to TRBJ1-4; D remains ambiguous. V lost 6 bases, J lost 8 bases, and 16 bases lay in between. The germline gives CDR1 GTSNPN, CDR2 SVGIG (reference sequence). The CDR3 has 13 amino acids.

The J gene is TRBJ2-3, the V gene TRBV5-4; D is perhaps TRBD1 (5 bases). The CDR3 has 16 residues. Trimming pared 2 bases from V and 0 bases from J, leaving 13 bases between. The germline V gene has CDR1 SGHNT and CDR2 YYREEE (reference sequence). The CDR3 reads CASSFGQGKSTDTQYF. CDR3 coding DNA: TGTGCCAGCAGCTTCGGGCAGGGTAAAAGCACAGATACGCAGTATTTT.